This is a list of T cell receptor beta chains from one sample in a study of blood T cell repertoires in COVID-19. Sequenced by immunoSEQ multiplex PCR; TCRdb stores in-frame clones only, minus some. The sample lists 250,000 to 350,000 clones; approximately 88% were seen once. The specimen sequenced was PBMCs or T cells enriched from blood (not recorded which). The receptors derive from a woman aged 25-40 years who had recovered from COVID-19. The conserved cysteine and the conserved F or W are not part of the CDR3 here.

J gene: TRBJ1-2
V gene: TRBV19
CDR3 protein: ASSIQTGNYGYT

J gene: TRBJ1-2
V gene: TRBV24-1
CDR3 protein: ATSDTEQQEPLTSNYGYT

J gene: TRBJ1-4
V gene: TRBV6-5
CDR3 protein: ASTGGGADNEKLF

J gene: TRBJ2-7
V gene: TRBV7-8
CDR3 protein: ASSLAWEQGSYEQY

J gene: TRBJ2-7
V gene: TRBV12-3/TRBV12-4
CDR3 protein: ASTLTASYEQY

J gene: TRBJ2-7
V gene: TRBV7-9
CDR3 protein: ASSLDRVGGVPAYEQY

J gene: TRBJ2-1
V gene: TRBV27
CDR3 protein: ASSPNGVAQF

J gene: TRBJ1-2
V gene: TRBV4-1
CDR3 protein: ASSQEQGDYGYT

J gene: TRBJ1-2
V gene: TRBV24-1
CDR3 protein: APLVEARTAHYGYT

J gene: TRBJ2-3
V gene: TRBV4-1
CDR3 protein: ASSLLTGTGSLASTDTQY

J gene: TRBJ2-7
V gene: TRBV28
CDR3 protein: ASSGTRDEQY

J gene: TRBJ1-2
V gene: TRBV5-6
CDR3 protein: ASSLTGGDGYT